This T cell receptor (beta chain) was captured by sequencing in a study of T cell responses to AZD1222 COVID-19 vaccine. Overall study findings and caveats: Mostly white British, mostly female donors; authors suggested clonal diversity may be underestimated.

The assay was immunoSEQ multiplex PCR, and TCRdb's table has in-frame clones only and misses some. The sample yields approximately 100,000 clones, around 92% seen once. Note on this clone: What it recognizes is unknown.

The V gene's germline CDR1 is MGHRA and CDR2 YSYEKL. This CDR3 spans 15 amino acids. After removal of 0 bases from V and 4 bases from J, the junction contained 4 bases not matched to a gene. Sequencing was performed on peripheral blood, taken on day 0 of MenACWY control vaccination. The chain is built from TRBV4-1 and TRBJ2-5; the match to TRBD2 covers 8 bases. This clonotype originated in an adult in good health. The CDR3 here is CASSQDPSGGETQYF. CDR3 in DNA: TGCGCCAGCAGCCAAGATCCGAGCGGGGGAGAGACCCAGTACTTC.